A selection of T cell receptor beta chains follows, all from one sample in a study of a mutant IDH1 vaccine in newly diagnosed glioma. Their recognized antigens are unknown. TCRdb's copy holds only in-frame clones and misses some; the assay was immunoSEQ multiplex PCR. This sample has 12,000 or so clones, with around 86% found just once. The sample consisted of PBMCs, taken from a glioma patient whose treatment included an IDH1 peptide vaccine. These receptors were collected from a woman between 40 and 50 years old with glioma. Some clones in this sample may be carry-over from other donors' samples. The CDR3 runs from the conserved cysteine through the conserved F or W. D genes are given only for firm matches.

d_call: .
v_call: TRBV28
j_call: TRBJ2-5
cdr3_aa: CASRPGQYQETQYF
cdr3_nt: TGTGCCAGCAGACCGGGACAATATCAAGAGACCCAGTACTTC

d_call: .
v_call: TRBV19
j_call: TRBJ2-2
cdr3_aa: CASSTGDTGELFF
cdr3_nt: TGTGCCAGTAGTACAGGGGACACCGGGGAGCTGTTTTTT

d_call: .
v_call: TRBV5-4
j_call: TRBJ2-7
cdr3_aa: CASSLEPHYEQYF
cdr3_nt: TGTGCCAGCAGCTTGGAACCCCACTACGAGCAGTACTTC

d_call: .
v_call: TRBV7-9
j_call: TRBJ2-7
cdr3_aa: CASSLDYSGTGLGEQYF
cdr3_nt: TGTGCCAGCAGCTTAGATTACTCGGGGACGGGTCTCGGGGAGCAGTACTTC

d_call: TRBD2
v_call: TRBV7-2
j_call: TRBJ2-1
cdr3_aa: CASSSTQAGTEQFF
cdr3_nt: TGTGCCAGCAGCTCGACCCAAGCGGGAACTGAGCAGTTCTTC

d_call: .
v_call: TRBV9
j_call: TRBJ2-5
cdr3_aa: CASSVSGSGTEETQYF
cdr3_nt: TGTGCCAGCAGCGTCTCTGGTAGCGGGACAGAAGAGACCCAGTACTTC

d_call: .
v_call: TRBV5-6
j_call: TRBJ2-7
cdr3_aa: CASSPSGTYEQYF
cdr3_nt: TGTGCCAGCAGCCCCTCCGGGACCTACGAGCAGTACTTC

d_call: TRBD1
v_call: TRBV6-1
j_call: TRBJ1-2
cdr3_aa: CASRGTGGRNGYTF
cdr3_nt: TGTGCCAGCAGAGGGACAGGGGGAAGAAATGGCTACACCTTC

d_call: TRBD1
v_call: TRBV6-1
j_call: TRBJ2-5
cdr3_aa: CASSEWDRGQETQYF
cdr3_nt: TGTGCCAGCAGTGAATGGGACAGGGGGCAAGAGACCCAGTACTTC

d_call: .
v_call: TRBV6-1
j_call: TRBJ2-2
cdr3_aa: CASPPGQDTGELFF
cdr3_nt: TGTGCCAGCCCCCCGGGGCAGGACACCGGGGAGCTGTTTTTT